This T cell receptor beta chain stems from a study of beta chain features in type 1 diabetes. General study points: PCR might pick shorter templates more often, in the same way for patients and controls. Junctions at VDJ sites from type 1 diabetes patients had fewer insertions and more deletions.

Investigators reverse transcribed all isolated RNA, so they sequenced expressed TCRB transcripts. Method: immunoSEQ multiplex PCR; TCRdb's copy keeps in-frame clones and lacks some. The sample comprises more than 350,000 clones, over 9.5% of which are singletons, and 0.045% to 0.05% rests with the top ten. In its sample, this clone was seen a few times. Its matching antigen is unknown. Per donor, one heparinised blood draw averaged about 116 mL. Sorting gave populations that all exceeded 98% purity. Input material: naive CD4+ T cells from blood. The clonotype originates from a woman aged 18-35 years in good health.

CDR3 in DNA: TGCAGCGTTGTTCCCTCTATCACCAGAGGCCTGGCTTACGGCTACACCTTC. This codes for CSVVPSITRGLAYGYTF. The gene calls are TRBV29-1 and TRBJ1-2; D not certain. Looked up from germline, CDR1 is SQVTM and CDR2 is ANQGSEA. Trimming shortened V by 4 bases and J by 8 bases, and 29 bases separated the two germline ends. The CDR3 runs to 17 residues. Full variable domain (missing parts from reference TRBV29-1 and TRBJ1-2): SAVISQKPSRDICQRGTSLTIQCQVDSQVTMMFWYRQQPGQSLTLIATANQGSEATYESGFVIDKFPISRPNLTFSTLTVSNMSPEDSSIYLCSVVPSITRGLAYGYTFGSGTRLTVV.